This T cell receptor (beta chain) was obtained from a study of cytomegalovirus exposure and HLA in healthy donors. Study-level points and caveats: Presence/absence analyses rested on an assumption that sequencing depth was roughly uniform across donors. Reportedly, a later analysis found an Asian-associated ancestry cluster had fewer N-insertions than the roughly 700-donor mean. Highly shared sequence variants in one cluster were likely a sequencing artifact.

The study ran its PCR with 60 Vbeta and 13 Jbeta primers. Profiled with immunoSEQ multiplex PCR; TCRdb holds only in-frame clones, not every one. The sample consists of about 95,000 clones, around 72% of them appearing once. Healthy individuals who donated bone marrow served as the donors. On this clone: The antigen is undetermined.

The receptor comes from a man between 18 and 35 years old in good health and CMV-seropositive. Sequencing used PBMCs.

CDR3 nucleotides: TGTGCCAGCAGCCCTGGGACAGAGGGAAACACCATATATTTT. Translating it yields CASSPGTEGNTIYF. The V call is TRBV5-4, the J call TRBJ1-3, with 7 bases identical to TRBD1. Germline trimming cut 4 bases from V and 4 bases from J; bases unmatched to any gene: 5. Germline V CDR1 and CDR2: SGHNT, YYREEE (reference sequence). The CDR3 length is 14 residues.